These 4 T cell receptor beta chains came from one sample sequenced in a study of CD8 T cells in ankylosing spondylitis. TCRdb analysed the 5' RACE reads with MiXCR anew, one entry per CDR3 protein. This table holds 250,000 or so distinct CDR3 sequences, roughly a quarter found once. Material: blood, either unsorted or a sorted T cell fraction (not recorded which). The receptors come from a male donor with ankylosing spondylitis or in good health (not recorded which).

The J gene is TRBJ2-7, the V gene TRBV12-3 or TRBV12-4; 10 bases align to TRBD2. This CDR3 has 15 residues. J gave up 0 bases and V 5 bases, and 4 bases lay outside the gene matches. In nucleotides, the CDR3 is TGTGCCAGCAGTCTTAGCGGGGGGCGCTCCTACGAGCAGTACTTC. It specifies CASSLSGGRSYEQYF.

This clonotype was seen more than once but under ten times. The genes are TRBV12-3 or TRBV12-4 and TRBJ2-1; a possible D gene is TRBD2 (6 bases). V lost 5 bases and J lost 8, with 19 bases in between. CDR3 length: 15 residues. The CDR3 DNA reads TGTGCCAGCAGTCCCGGGGGTGACCCTTTCTATGAGCAGTTCTTC. Its protein product is CASSPGGDPFYEQFF.

This clonotype was counted at least ten times. The chain couples TRBV12-3 or TRBV12-4 to TRBJ2-5, with 12 bases lining up with TRBD2. This CDR3 spans 17 amino acids. J was trimmed by 0 bases and V by 7 bases; bases with no gene match: 9. This CDR3 reads CASNIRLAGVYQETQYF. The DNA of the CDR3 is TGTGCCAGCAACATCCGACTAGCGGGGGTGTACCAAGAGACCCAGTACTTC.

This clonotype has just a few counts. The chain has TRBV12-3 or TRBV12-4 and TRBJ2-1; TRBD1 aligns across 10 bases. CDR3 length: 15 amino acids. The junction had 7 bases not matched to a gene; V was cut back by 4 bases and J by 7 bases. This CDR3 reads CASSYRDRGGNEQFF. The CDR3 coding sequence is TGTGCCAGCAGTTACCGGGACAGGGGTGGGAATGAGCAGTTCTTC.